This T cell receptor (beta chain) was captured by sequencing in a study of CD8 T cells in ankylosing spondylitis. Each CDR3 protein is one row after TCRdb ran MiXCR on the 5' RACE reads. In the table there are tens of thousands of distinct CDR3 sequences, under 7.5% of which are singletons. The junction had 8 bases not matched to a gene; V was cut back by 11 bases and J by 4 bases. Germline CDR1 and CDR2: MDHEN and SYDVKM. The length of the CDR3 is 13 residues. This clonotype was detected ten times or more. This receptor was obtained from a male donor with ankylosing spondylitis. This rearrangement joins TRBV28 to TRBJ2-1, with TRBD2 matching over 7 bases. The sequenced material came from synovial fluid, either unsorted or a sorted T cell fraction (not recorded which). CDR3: CAAVKAGYNEQFF. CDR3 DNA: TGTGCCGCCGTCAAAGCGGGGTACAATGAGCAGTTCTTC.